The TCR beta chain described here comes from a study of T cell repertoires in cytomegalovirus infection. Germline V gene sequence: CDR1 SNHLY, CDR2 FYNNEI. There are 15 residues in the CDR3. J was trimmed by 5 bases and V by 9 bases; bases with no gene match: 14. As for this clonotype: What it binds is unknown.

TCRdb itself ran the reads through MiXCR, one entry per CDR3 protein. The sample shows about 220,000 distinct CDR3 sequences, approximately 40% of them seen only once. Here the sequenced sample was CD8+ T cells from cultured PBMCs, taken from culture after CMV antigen stimulation. V and J are TRBV2 and TRBJ1-1; 8 bases match TRBD1. This TCR was recovered from a human donor in good health (CMV status not recorded). Some clones in this sample may be carry-over from other donors' samples. The CDR3 region is CARLIFGQGDTEAFF. CDR3 nucleotide sequence: TGTGCCAGGTTAATATTTGGACAGGGAGATACTGAAGCTTTCTTT.